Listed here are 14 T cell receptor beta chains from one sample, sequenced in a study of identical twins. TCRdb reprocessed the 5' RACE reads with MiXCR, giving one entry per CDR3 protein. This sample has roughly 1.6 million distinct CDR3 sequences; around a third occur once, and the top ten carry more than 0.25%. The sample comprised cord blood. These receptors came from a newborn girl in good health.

CDR3 sequence (DNA): TGTGCCAGCAGCTTAGGGATGAATACGCAGTATTTT. Its protein product is CASSLGMNTQYF. The V and J genes are TRBV7-9 and TRBJ2-3; no definite D call. Trimming removed 1 base at V and 7 bases at J, with 6 bases between. The CDR3 is 12 residues long. Germline CDR1 is SEHNR and CDR2 is FQNEAQ (reference sequence).

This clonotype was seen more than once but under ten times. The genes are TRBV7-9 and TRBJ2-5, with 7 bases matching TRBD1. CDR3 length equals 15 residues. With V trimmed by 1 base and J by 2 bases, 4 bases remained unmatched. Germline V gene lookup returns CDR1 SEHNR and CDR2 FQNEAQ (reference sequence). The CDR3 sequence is CASSLGTGVQETQYF. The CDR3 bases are TGTGCCAGCAGCTTAGGGACAGGCGTACAAGAGACCCAGTACTTC.

CDR3 region: CASSQGLGAHSAKNIQYF. The CDR3 DNA reads TGTGCCAGCAGCCAAGGGTTGGGGGCACACTCTGCCAAAAACATTCAGTACTTC. This sequence joins TRBV3-1 and TRBJ2-4; weak D call: TRBD1 (6 bases). CDR1 and CDR2 (germline): LGHDT, YNNKEL (reference sequence). CDR3 length: 18 amino acids. Trimming shortened V by 1 base and J by 1 base, and 17 bases separated the two germline ends.

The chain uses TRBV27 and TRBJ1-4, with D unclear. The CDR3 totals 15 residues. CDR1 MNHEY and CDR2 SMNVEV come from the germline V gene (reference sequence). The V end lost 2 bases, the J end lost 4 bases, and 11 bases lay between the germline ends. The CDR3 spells CASSLLRTVNEKLFF. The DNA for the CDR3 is TGTGCCAGCAGTTTACTCCGGACCGTTAATGAAAAACTGTTTTTT.

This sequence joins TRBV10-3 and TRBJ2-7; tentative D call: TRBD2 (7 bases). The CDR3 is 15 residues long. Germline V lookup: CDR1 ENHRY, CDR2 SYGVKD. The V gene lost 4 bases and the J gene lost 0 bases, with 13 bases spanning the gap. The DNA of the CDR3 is TGTGCCATCAGTGTAGGGGGGGAGAGCTCCTACGAGCAGTACTTC. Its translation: CAISVGGESSYEQYF.

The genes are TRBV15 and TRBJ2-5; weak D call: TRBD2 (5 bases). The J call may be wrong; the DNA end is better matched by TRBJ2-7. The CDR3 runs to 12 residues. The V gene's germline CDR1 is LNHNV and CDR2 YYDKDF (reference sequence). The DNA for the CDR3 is TGTGCCACCGGCAAAAACGGGGACGAGCAGTACTTC. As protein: CATGKNGDEQYF.

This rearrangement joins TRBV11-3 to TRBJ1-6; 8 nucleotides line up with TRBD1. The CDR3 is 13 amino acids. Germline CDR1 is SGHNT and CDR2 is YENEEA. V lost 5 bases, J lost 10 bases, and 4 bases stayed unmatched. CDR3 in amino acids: CASSHRTGSPLHF. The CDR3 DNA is TGTGCCAGCAGCCACAGGACAGGGTCACCCCTCCACTTT.

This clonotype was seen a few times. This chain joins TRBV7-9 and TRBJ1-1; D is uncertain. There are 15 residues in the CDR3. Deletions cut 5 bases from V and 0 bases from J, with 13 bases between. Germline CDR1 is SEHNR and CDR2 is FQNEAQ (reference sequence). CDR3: CASSHTNGLNTEAFF. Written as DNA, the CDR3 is TGTGCCAGCAGCCACACCAACGGGCTGAACACTGAAGCTTTCTTT.

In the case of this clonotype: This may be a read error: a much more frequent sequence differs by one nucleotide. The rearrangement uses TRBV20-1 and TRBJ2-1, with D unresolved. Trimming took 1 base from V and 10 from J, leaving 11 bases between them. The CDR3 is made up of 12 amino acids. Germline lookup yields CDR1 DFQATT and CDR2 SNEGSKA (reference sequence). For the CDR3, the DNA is TGCAGTGCTAGAGGGCGATCCTACGAGCAGTTCTTC. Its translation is CSARGRSYEQFF.

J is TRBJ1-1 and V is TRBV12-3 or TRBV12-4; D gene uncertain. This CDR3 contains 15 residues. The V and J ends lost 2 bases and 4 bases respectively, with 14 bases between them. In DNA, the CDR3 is TGTGCCAGCAGTTTAAGTTATCCGGTTCGCACTGAAGCTTTCTTT. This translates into CASSLSYPVRTEAFF.

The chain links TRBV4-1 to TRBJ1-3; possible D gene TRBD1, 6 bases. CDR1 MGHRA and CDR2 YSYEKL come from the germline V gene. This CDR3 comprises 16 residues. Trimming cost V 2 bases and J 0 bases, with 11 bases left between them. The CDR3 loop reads CASSQPGQNSGNTIYF. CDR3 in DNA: TGCGCCAGCAGCCAACCGGGACAAAACTCTGGAAACACCATATATTTT.

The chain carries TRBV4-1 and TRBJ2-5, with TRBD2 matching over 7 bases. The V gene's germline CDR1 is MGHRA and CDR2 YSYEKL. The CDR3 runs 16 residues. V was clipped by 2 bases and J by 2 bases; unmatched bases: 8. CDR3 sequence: CASSQIPSGAQETQYF. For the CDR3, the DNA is TGCGCCAGCAGCCAAATTCCGAGCGGGGCTCAAGAGACCCAGTACTTC.

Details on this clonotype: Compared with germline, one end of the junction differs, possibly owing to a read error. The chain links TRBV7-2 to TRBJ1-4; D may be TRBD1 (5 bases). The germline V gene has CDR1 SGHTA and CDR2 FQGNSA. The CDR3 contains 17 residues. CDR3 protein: CASSLDFGAATNEKPFF. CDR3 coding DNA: TGTGCCAGCAGCTTAGACTTTGGGGCGGCAACTAATGAAAAACCGTTTTTT.

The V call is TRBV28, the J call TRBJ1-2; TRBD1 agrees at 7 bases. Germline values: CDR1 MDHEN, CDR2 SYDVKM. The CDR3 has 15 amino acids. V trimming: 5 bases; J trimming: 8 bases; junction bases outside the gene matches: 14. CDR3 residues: CASSEMGWTGGGYTF. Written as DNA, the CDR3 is TGTGCCAGCAGTGAGATGGGTTGGACAGGAGGGGGCTACACCTTC.